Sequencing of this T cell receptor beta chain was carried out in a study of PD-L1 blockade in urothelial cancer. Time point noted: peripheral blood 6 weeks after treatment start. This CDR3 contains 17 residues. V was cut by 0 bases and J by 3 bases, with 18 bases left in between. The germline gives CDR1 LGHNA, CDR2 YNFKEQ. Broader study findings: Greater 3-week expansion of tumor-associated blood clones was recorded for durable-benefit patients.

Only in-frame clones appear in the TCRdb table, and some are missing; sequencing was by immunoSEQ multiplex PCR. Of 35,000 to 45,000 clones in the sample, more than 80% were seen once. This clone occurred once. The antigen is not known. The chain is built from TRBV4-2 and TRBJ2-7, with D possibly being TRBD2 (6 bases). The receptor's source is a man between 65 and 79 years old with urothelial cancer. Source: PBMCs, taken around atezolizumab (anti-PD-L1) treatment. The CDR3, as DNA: TGTGCCAGCAGCCAAGATCACACTAGCAACTCCCTCTACGAGCAGTACTTC. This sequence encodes CASSQDHTSNSLYEQYF.